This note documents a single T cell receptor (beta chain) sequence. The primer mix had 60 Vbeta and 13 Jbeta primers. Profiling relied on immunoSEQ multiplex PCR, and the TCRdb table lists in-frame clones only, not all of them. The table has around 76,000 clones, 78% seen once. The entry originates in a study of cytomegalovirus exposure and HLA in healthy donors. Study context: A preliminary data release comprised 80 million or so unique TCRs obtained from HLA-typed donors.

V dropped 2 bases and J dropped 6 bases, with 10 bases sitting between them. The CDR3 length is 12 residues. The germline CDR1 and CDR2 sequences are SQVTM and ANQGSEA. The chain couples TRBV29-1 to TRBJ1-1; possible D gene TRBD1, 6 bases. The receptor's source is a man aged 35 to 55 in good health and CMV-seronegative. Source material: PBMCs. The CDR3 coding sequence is TGCAGCGTTGAAAAGGGGGTCTCTGAAGCTTTCTTT. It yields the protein CSVEKGVSEAFF.